The clone carrying this T cell receptor beta chain was seen a handful of times. These data belong to a study of T cell responses to AZD1222 COVID-19 vaccine. Some clones are missing from TCRdb's copy, which holds only in-frame ones; the method was immunoSEQ multiplex PCR. The data contain approximately 81,000 clones, around nine tenths of them singletons. V shed 9 bases, J shed 2 bases, and the junction held 4 bases outside the gene matches. This CDR3 has 13 residues. The germline gives CDR1 KGHDR, CDR2 SFDVKD. The gene calls are TRBV24-1 and TRBJ2-3; 7 bases line up with TRBD1. Sequencing used peripheral blood, obtained on day 0 of MenACWY control vaccination. This TCR was recovered from an adult in good health. The CDR3 reads CATEGQATDTQYF. The CDR3 DNA follows: TGTGCCACCGAAGGACAGGCCACAGATACGCAGTATTTT.